Listed below are T cell receptor beta chains from one sample, sequenced in a study of early T cells in non-severe SARS-CoV-2 infection. TCRdb reanalysed the 5' RACE reads using MiXCR and keeps one entry per CDR3 protein. The sample records over 30,000 distinct CDR3 sequences, about 4.7% being singletons. The source material was whole blood. Receptors originate from an adult who was a healthcare worker with PCR-confirmed SARS-CoV-2 infection or an uninfected control (not recorded which). The CDR3 runs from the conserved cysteine through the conserved F or W. A D gene is named only where the DNA matches it firmly. The size entry is marked missing in some rows and otherwise reads once, few, many or a size class.

TRBV7-2	TRBJ1-2	-	-	TGTGCCAGCAGCTTAGTCGTGGATCAGACCCATGGCTACACCTTC	CASSLVVDQTHGYTF
TRBV27	TRBJ2-3	-	many	TGTGCCAGCAGTCCCTTCACAGATACGCAGTATTTT	CASSPFTDTQYF
TRBV11-2	TRBJ2-1	TRBD2	few	TGTGCCAGCAGCTTAGATTGGGCGGGGGACTGGGCTGAGCAGTTCTTC	CASSLDWAGDWAEQFF
TRBV2	TRBJ2-1	-	many	TGTGCCAGCAGTTTACAGGCCCGCTCCTACAATGAGCAGTTCTTC	CASSLQARSYNEQFF
TRBV5-1	TRBJ2-1	TRBD1	many	TGCGCCAGCAGCTCCTCCGGGACAGCGTACAATGAGCAGTTCTTC	CASSSSGTAYNEQFF
TRBV11-2	TRBJ1-1	TRBD1	medium-sized	TGTGCCAGCAGCTTAGTAGCAGGGGGGGCTGAAGCTTTCTTT	CASSLVAGGAEAFF
TRBV7-9	TRBJ2-6	-	many	TGTGCCAGCAGCTTATCCGAGTCTGGGGCCAACGTCCTGACTTTC	CASSLSESGANVLTF
TRBV2	TRBJ2-2	-	many	TGTGCCAGCAGTCGTCAGGGGCTCCATGCCGGGGAGCTGTTTTTT	CASSRQGLHAGELFF
TRBV12-3/TRBV12-4	TRBJ2-2	TRBD2	many	TGTGCCAGCAGTTACCCCAGCGGGGGAGGGACCGGGGAGCTGTTTTTT	CASSYPSGGGTGELFF
TRBV11-2	TRBJ1-4	-	-	TGTGCCAGCAGCAACCCACAGGGTGCAACTAATGAAAAACTGTTTTTT	CASSNPQGATNEKLFF
TRBV5-4	TRBJ2-1	-	many	TGTGCCAGCAGCTTGCGGGGGGCGAGCGAGCAGTTCTTC	CASSLRGASEQFF
TRBV20-1	TRBJ1-5	-	many	TGCAGTGCTAGATCCCAGCTAGGGGTAGTACAGCCCCAGCATTTT	CSARSQLGVVQPQHF
TRBV5-1	TRBJ2-7	TRBD2	-	TGCGCCAGCTCGGGTATAACGGGGGGCTACGAGCAGTACTTC	CASSGITGGYEQYF
TRBV29-1	TRBJ2-3	TRBD1	few	TGCAGCGTTGAGGGGACAGGCTCTAGCACAGATACGCAGTATTTT	CSVEGTGSSTDTQYF
TRBV2	TRBJ1-4	-	many	TGTGCCAGCTCTACTCCCGACGACCTGGCGGAAAAACTGTTTTTT	CASSTPDDLAEKLFF
TRBV7-9	TRBJ1-2	-	many	TGTGCCAGCAGCCCGCTGGGGTTAGGGATCCTCTATGGCTACACCTTC	CASSPLGLGILYGYTF
TRBV28	TRBJ2-3	TRBD1	many	TGTGCCAGCAGTTCCCCGGGGACAGGGGCGACAGATACGCAGTATTTT	CASSSPGTGATDTQYF
TRBV12-3/TRBV12-4	TRBJ2-5	TRBD2	many	TGTGCCAGCAGTTTTGCGGGGGTAGAGACCCAGTACTTC	CASSFAGVETQYF
TRBV7-6	TRBJ2-2	TRBD1	many	TGTGCCAGCAGCTTCGAGGGGGCGCACACCGGGGAGCTGTTTTTT	CASSFEGAHTGELFF
TRBV2	TRBJ1-4	-	-	TGTGCCAGCAGCTCGGACGTGAGGAAGGGCGAAAAACTGTTTTTT	CASSSDVRKGEKLFF
TRBV12-3/TRBV12-4	TRBJ1-2	TRBD1	many	TGTGCCAGCAGTTTGGTTCAGGGGGCTGGCTACACCTTC	CASSLVQGAGYTF
TRBV12-3/TRBV12-4	TRBJ2-3	-	many	TGTGCCAGCAGCCTGGGACCTATCACAGATACGCAGTATTTT	CASSLGPITDTQYF
TRBV3-1	TRBJ2-1	TRBD2	-	TGTGCCAGCAGCCCAAAGCGGCTAGCGGCGGACAATGAGCAGTTCTTC	CASSPKRLAADNEQFF
TRBV9	TRBJ1-2	-	-	TGTGCCAGCAGCCAGATGAACTATGGCTACACCTTC	CASSQMNYGYTF
TRBV20-1	TRBJ1-5	TRBD1	-	TGCAGTGCTAGGAAGCAGGGACAGGGACACAATCAGCCCCAGCATTTT	CSARKQGQGHNQPQHF
TRBV11-2	TRBJ2-3	-	many	TGTGCCAGCAGCTATACAATAGCAGATACGCAGTATTTT	CASSYTIADTQYF
TRBV7-9	TRBJ2-5	TRBD2	many	TGTGCCAGCAGCTTACCATTCAGCGGGGACGAGACCCAGTACTTC	CASSLPFSGDETQYF
TRBV11-2	TRBJ2-3	TRBD1	many	TGTGCCAGCAGCAGGGGACAGGTTAGCACAGATACGCAGTATTTT	CASSRGQVSTDTQYF
TRBV5-1	TRBJ2-7	-	many	TGCGCCAGCAGCAGCAGGGGTAGGTTCGACGAGCAGTACTTC	CASSSRGRFDEQYF